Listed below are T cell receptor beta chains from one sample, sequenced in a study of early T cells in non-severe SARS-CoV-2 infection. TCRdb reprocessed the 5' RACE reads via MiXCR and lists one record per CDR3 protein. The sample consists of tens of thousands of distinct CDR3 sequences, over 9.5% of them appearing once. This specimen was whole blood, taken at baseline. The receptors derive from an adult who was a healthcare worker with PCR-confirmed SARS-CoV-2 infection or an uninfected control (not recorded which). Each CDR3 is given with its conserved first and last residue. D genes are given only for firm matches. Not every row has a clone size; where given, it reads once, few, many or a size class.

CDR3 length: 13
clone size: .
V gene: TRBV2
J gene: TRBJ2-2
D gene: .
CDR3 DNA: TGTGCCAGCCGTCGGGAGATCACCGGGGAGCTGTTTTTT
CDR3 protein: CASRREITGELFF

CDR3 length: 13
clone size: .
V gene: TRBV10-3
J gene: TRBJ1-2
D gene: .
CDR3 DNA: TGTGCCATCAATTACGAAGGATCAAATGGCTACACCTTC
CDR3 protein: CAINYEGSNGYTF

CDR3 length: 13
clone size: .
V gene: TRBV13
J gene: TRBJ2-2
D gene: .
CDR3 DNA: TGTGCCAGCAGCCCCCGATTGCGAGGGGAGCTGTTTTTT
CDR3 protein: CASSPRLRGELFF

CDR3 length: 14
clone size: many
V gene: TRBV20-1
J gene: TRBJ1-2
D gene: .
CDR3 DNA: TGCAGTGCCAAATCTCTTACAGGGACTTATGGCTACACCTTC
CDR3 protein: CSAKSLTGTYGYTF

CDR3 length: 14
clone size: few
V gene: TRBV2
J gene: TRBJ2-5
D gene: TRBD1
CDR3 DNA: TGTGCCAGCGGCCGGGGACAGTCAGCCCAGACCCAGTACTTC
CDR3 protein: CASGRGQSAQTQYF

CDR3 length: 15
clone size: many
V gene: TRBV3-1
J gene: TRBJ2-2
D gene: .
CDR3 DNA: TGTGCCAGCAGCCCGACAGCCACTAACACCGGGGAGCTGTTTTTT
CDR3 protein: CASSPTATNTGELFF

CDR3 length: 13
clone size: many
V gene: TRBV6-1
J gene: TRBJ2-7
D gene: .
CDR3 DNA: TGTGCCAGCAGTGGGGAGTGGGGATACGAGCAGTACTTC
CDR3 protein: CASSGEWGYEQYF

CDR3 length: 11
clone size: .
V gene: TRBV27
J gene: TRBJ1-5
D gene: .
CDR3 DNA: TGTGCCAGCGGGAGAAATCAGCCCCAGCATTTT
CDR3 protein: CASGRNQPQHF

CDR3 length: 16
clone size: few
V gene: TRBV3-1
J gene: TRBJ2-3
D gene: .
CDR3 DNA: TGTGCCAGCAGCCAAGATGTCGACCCGGATGTTGATACGCAGTATTTT
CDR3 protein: CASSQDVDPDVDTQYF

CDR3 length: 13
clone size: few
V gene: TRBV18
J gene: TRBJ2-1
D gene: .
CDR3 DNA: TGTGCCAGCTCCCAAACTAGAGGCAATGAGCAGTTCTTC
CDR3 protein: CASSQTRGNEQFF

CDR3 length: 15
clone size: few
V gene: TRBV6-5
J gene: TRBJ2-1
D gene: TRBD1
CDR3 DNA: TGTGCCAGCAGTTCCGGGACAGGGGGATACAATGAGCAGTTCTTC
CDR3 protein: CASSSGTGGYNEQFF

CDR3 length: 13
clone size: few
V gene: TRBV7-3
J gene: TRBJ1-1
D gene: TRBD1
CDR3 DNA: TGTGCCAGCAGCACGGACAGGGACACTGAAGCTTTCTTT
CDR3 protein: CASSTDRDTEAFF

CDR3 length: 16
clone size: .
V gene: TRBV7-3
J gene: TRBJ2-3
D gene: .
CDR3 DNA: TGTGCCAGCAGCGCAGGGGGACGGGGGCCCACAGATACGCAGTATTTT
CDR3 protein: CASSAGGRGPTDTQYF

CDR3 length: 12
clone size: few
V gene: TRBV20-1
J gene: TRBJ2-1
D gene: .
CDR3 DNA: TGCAGTCTTGGAGACCAGGGTCGTGAGCAGTTCTTC
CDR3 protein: CSLGDQGREQFF

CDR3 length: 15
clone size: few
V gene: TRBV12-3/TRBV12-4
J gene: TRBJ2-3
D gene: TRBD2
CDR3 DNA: TGTGCCAGCAGCAGGACTAGCGGGATTGCGAATACGCAGTATTTT
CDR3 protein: CASSRTSGIANTQYF

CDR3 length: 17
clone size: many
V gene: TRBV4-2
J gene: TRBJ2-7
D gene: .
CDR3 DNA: TGTGCCAGCAGCCAAGATGGGTTTGTGACCACATCCTACGAGCAGTACTTC
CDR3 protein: CASSQDGFVTTSYEQYF

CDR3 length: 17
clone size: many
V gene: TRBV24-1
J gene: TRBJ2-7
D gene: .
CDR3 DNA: TGTGCCACCAGTGATCCGGGGGACTTCCACAAGGCCTACGAGCAGTACTTC
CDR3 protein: CATSDPGDFHKAYEQYF

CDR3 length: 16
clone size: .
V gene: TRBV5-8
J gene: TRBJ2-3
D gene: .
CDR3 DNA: TGTGCCAGCAACCCGACCCAGTTCTCTAGCACAGATACGCAGTATTTT
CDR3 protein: CASNPTQFSSTDTQYF